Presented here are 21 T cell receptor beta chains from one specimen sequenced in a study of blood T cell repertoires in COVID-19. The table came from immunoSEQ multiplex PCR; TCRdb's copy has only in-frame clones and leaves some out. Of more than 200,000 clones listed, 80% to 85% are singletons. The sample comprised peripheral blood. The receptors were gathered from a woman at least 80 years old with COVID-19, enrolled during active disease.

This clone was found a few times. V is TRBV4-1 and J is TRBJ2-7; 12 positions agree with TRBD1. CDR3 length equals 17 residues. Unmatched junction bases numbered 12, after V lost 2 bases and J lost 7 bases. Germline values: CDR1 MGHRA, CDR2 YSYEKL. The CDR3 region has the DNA TGCGCCAGCAGCCAACCCTCACCCGGGACAGGGGGCCGGGAGCAGTACTTC. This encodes CASSQPSPGTGGREQYF.

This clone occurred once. CDR3 in amino acids: CASSSGSSSYNEQFF. Written as DNA, the CDR3 is TGTGCCAGCAGCTCCGGGTCGAGCTCCTACAATGAGCAGTTCTTC. V and J are TRBV13 and TRBJ2-1, with D unresolved. Germline loops: CDR1 PRHDT, CDR2 FYEKMQ (reference sequence). V was pared by 4 bases and J by 0 bases, with 10 bases between. The CDR3 spans 15 residues.

The CDR3 reads CASRTYTGELFF. The CDR3 DNA follows: TGTGCCAGCCGGACTTACACCGGGGAGCTGTTTTTT. The chain carries TRBV6-5 and TRBJ2-2, with TRBD2 as a possible D gene (5 bases). Germline CDR1 is MNHEY and CDR2 is SVGAGI. V gave up 8 bases and J gave up 3 bases, with 7 bases separating them. The CDR3 spans 12 residues.

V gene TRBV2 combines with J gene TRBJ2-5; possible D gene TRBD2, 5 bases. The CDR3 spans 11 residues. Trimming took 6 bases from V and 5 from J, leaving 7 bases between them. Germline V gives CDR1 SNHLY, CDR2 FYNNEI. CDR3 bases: TGTGCCAGCAGGGGAGTGGAGACCCAGTACTTC. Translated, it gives CASRGVETQYF. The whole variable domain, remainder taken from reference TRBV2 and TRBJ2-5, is EPEVTQTPSHQVTQMGQEVILRCVPISNHLYFYWYRQILGQKVEFLVSFYNNEISEKSEIFDDQFSVERPDGSNFTLKIRSTKLEDSAMYFCASRGVETQYFGPGTRLLVL.

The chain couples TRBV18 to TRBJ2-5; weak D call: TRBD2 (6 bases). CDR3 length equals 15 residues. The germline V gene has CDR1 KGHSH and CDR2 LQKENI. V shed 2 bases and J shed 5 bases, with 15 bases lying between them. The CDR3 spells CASSPTVAGKETQYF. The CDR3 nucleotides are TGTGCCAGCTCACCAACTGTCGCGGGAAAGGAGACCCAGTACTTC. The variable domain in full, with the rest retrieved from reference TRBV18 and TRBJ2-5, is NAGVMQNPRHLVRRRGQEARLRCSPMKGHSHVYWYRQLPEEGLKFMVYLQKENIIDESGMPKERFSAEFPKEGPSILRIQQVVRGDSAAYFCASSPTVAGKETQYFGPGTRLLVL.

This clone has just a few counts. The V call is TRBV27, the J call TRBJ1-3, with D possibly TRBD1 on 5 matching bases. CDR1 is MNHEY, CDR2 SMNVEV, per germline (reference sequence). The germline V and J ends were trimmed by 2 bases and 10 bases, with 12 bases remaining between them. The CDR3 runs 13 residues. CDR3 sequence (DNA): TGTGCCAGCAGTTTACTACCCAGGGAAACCATATATTTT. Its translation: CASSLLPRETIYF.

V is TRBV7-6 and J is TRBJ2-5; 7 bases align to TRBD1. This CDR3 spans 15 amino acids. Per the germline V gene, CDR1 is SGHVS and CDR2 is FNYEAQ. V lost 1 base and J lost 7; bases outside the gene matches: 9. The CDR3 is CASSLGQGRGGTQYF. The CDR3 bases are TGTGCCAGCAGCTTAGGACAGGGCAGGGGTGGGACCCAGTACTTC.

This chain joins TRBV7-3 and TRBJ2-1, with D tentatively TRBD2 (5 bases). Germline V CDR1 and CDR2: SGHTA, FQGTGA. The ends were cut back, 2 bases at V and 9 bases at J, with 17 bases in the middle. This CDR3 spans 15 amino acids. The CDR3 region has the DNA TGTGCCAGCAGCTTACGCGGGTCGGCTTTTGGTGAGCAGTTCTTC. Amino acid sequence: CASSLRGSAFGEQFF.

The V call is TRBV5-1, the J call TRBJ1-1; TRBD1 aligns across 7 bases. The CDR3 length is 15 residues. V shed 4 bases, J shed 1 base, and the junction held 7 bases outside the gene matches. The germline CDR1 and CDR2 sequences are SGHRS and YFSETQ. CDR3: CASSPEGQSNTEAFF. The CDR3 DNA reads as TGCGCCAGCAGCCCGGAGGGACAGTCGAACACTGAAGCTTTCTTT.

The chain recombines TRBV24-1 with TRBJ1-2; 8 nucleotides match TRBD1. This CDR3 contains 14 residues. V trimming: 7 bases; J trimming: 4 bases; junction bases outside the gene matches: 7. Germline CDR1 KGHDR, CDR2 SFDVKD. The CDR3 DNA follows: TGTGCCACCAGCCCCGGACAGGGCACCTATGGCTACACCTTC. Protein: CATSPGQGTYGYTF.

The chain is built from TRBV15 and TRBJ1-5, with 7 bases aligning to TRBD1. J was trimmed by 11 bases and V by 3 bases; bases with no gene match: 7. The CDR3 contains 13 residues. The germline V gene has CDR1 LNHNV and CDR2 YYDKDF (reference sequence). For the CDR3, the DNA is TGTGCCACCAGCAGTGAAACCAGGGGGGCCCAGCATTTT. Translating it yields CATSSETRGAQHF.

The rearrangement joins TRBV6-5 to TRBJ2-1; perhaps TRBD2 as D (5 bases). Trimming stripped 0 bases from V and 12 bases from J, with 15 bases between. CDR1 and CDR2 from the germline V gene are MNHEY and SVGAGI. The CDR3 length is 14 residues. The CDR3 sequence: CASSYSTGNGRQFF. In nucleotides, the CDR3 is TGTGCCAGCAGTTACTCAACGGGGAACGGACGGCAGTTCTTC.

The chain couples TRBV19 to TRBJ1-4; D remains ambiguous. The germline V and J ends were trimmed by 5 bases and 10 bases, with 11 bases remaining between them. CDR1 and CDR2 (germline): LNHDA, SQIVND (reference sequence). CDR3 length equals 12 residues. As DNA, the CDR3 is TGTGCCAGTAGTGAGGAAGGTGGAAAACTGTTTTTT. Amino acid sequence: CASSEEGGKLFF.

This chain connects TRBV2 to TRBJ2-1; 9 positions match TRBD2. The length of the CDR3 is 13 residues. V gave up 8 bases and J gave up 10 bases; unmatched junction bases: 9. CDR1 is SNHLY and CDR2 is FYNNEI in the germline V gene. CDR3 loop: CASSFGGGAEQFF. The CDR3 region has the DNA TGTGCCAGCTCCTTTGGCGGGGGGGCCGAGCAGTTCTTC. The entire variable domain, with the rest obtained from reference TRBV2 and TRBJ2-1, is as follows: EPEVTQTPSHQVTQMGQEVILRCVPISNHLYFYWYRQILGQKVEFLVSFYNNEISEKSEIFDDQFSVERPDGSNFTLKIRSTKLEDSAMYFCASSFGGGAEQFFGPGTRLTVL.

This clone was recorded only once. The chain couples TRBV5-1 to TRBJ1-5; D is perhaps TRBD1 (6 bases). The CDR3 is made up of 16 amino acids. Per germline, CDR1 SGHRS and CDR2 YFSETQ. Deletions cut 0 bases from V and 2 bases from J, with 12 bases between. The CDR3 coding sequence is TGCGCCAGCAGCTTGGAAGGGGGGGGTGGCAATCAGCCCCAGCATTTT. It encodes CASSLEGGGGNQPQHF.

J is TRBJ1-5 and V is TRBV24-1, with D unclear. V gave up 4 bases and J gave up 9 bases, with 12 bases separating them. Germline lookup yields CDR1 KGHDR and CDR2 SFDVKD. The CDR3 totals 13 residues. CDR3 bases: TGTGCCACCAGTGAGGTAGCGTTTGGGCCCCAGCATTTT. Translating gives CATSEVAFGPQHF.

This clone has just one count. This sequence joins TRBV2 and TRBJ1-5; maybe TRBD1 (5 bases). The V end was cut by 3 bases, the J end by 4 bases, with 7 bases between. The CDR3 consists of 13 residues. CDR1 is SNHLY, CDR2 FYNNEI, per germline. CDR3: CASSDQGNQPQHF. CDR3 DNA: TGTGCCAGCAGTGACCAGGGAAATCAGCCCCAGCATTTT.

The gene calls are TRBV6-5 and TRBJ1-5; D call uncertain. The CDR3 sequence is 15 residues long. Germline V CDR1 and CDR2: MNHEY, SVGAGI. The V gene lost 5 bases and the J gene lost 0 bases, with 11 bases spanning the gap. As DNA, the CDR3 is TGTGCCAGCAGTCGTACAGCATATAGCAATCAGCCCCAGCATTTT. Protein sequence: CASSRTAYSNQPQHF.

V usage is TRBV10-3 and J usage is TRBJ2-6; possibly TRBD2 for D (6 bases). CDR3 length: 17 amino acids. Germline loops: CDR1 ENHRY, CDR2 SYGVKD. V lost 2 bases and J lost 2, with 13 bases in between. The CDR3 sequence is CAISETRGEPGANVLTF. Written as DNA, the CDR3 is TGTGCCATCAGTGAGACGCGGGGAGAACCTGGGGCCAACGTCCTGACTTTC.

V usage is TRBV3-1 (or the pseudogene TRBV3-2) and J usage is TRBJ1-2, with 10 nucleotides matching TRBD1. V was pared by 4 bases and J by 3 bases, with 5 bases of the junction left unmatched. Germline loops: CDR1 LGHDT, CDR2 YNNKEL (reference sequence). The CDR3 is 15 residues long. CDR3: CASSPRDRGDYGYTF. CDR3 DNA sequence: TGTGCCAGCAGCCCCCGGGACAGGGGAGACTATGGCTACACCTTC.

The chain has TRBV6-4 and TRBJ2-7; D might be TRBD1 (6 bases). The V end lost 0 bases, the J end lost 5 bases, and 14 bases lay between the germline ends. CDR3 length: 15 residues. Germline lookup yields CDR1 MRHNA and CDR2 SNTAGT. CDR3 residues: CASSDSAAGAHEQYF. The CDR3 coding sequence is TGTGCCAGCAGTGACTCTGCGGCAGGGGCGCACGAGCAGTACTTC.